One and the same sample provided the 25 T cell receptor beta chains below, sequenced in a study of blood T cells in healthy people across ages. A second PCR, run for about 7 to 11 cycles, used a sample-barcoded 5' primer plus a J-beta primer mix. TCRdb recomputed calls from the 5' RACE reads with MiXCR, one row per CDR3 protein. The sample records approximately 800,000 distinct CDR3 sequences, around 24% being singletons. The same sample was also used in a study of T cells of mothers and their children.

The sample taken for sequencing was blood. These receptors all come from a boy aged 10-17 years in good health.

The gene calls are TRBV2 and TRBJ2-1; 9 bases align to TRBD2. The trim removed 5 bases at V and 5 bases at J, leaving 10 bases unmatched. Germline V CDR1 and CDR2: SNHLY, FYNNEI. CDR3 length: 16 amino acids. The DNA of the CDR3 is TGTGCCAGCAGTCCTTCCCAGCGGGGGGAGGACAATGAGCAGTTCTTC. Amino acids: CASSPSQRGEDNEQFF. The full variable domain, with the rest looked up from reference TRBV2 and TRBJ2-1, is EPEVTQTPSHQVTQMGQEVILRCVPISNHLYFYWYRQILGQKVEFLVSFYNNEISEKSEIFDDQFSVERPDGSNFTLKIRSTKLEDSAMYFCASSPSQRGEDNEQFFGPGTRLTVL.

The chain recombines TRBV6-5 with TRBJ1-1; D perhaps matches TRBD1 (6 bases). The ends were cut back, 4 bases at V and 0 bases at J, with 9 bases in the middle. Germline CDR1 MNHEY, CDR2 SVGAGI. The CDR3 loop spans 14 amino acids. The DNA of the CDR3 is TGTGCCAGCAGTTCGAGACAGGTGAACACTGAAGCTTTCTTT. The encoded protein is CASSSRQVNTEAFF.

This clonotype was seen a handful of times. Here the CDR3 reads CASSLGQGGISYNEQFF. CDR3 in DNA: TGTGCCAGCAGCTTAGGCCAGGGGGGGATTTCCTACAATGAGCAGTTCTTC. The chain uses TRBV7-3 and TRBJ2-1; possibly TRBD1 or TRBD2 for D (7 bases each). This CDR3 region has 17 residues. In germline, CDR1 is SGHTA, CDR2 FQGTGA. Trimming pared 2 bases from V and 1 base from J, leaving 15 bases between. Full variable domain (rest looked up from reference TRBV7-3 and TRBJ2-1): GAGVSQTPSNKVTEKGKYVELRCDPISGHTALYWYRQSLGQGPEFLIYFQGTGAADDSGLPNDRFFAVRPEGSVSTLKIQRTERGDSAVYLCASSLGQGGISYNEQFFGPGTRLTVL.

CDR3 sequence reads: CASSVGGAQNYEQYF. The CDR3 nucleotides read TGTGCCAGCAGCGTAGGAGGGGCCCAGAACTACGAGCAGTACTTC. The chain carries TRBV9 and TRBJ2-7; TRBD1 or TRBD2 may be the D gene (5 bases each). From germline, CDR1 is SGDLS and CDR2 YYNGEE. V was pared by 0 bases and J by 3 bases, with 13 bases between. This CDR3 is 15 amino acids long.

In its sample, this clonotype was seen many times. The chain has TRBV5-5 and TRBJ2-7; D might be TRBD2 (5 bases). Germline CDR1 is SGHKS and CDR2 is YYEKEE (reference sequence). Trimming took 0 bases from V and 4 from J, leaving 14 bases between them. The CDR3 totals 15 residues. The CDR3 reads CASSLGSGNFYEQYF. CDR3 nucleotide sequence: TGTGCCAGCAGCTTGGGGAGCGGAAATTTTTACGAGCAGTACTTC.

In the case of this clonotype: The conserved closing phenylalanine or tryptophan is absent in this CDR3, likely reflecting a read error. This CDR3 reads CASSPPSGGASGDTQYL. CDR3 sequence (DNA): TGCGCCAGCAGCCCCCCTAGCGGGGGGGCCTCGGGGGATACGCAGTATCTT. The rearrangement joins TRBV5-1 to TRBJ2-3; 12 nucleotides match TRBD2. This CDR3 comprises 17 residues. Losses at the gene ends were 4 bases for V and 6 bases for J; bases not matched to a gene: 12. Germline CDR1 is SGHRS and CDR2 is YFSETQ.

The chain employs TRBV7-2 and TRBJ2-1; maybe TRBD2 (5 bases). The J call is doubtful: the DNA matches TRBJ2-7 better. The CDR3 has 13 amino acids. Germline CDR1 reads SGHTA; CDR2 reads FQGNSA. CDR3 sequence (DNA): TGTGCCAGCAGCTCCAGGACTGCTGGGGAGCAGTACTTC. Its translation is CASSSRTAGEQYF.

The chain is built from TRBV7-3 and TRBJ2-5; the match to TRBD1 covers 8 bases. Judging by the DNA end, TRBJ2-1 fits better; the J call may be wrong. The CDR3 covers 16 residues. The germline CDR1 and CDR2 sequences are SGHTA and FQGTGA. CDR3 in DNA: TGTGCCAGCAGCTTAATTCCCCAGGGGGCGATCAATGAGCAGTTCTTC. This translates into CASSLIPQGAINEQFF.

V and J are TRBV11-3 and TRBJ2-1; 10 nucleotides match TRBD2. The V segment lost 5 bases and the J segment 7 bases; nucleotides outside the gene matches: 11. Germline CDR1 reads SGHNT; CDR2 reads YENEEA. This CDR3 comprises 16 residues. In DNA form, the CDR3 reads TGTGCCAGCAGCCAGGAAGCGGGGGGGCCTGAAAATGAGCAGTTCTTC. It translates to CASSQEAGGPENEQFF.

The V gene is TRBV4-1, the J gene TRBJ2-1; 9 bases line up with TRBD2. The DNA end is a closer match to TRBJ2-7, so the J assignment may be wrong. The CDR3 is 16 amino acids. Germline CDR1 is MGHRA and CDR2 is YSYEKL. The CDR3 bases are TGCGCCAGCAGCCAAAGGCTAGCGGGGCGATCCTACGAGCAGTACTTC. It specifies CASSQRLAGRSYEQYF.

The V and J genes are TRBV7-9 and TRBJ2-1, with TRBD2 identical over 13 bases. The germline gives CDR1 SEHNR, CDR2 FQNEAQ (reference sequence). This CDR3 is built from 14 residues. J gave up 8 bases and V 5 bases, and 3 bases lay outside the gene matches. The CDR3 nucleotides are TGTGCCAGCAGCCCGGGGACTAGCGGGGATGAGCAGTTCTTC. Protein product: CASSPGTSGDEQFF. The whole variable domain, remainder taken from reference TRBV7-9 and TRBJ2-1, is DTGVSQNPRHKITKRGQNVTFRCDPISEHNRLYWYRQTLGQGPEFLTYFQNEAQLEKSRLLSDRFSAERPKGSFSTLEIQRTEQGDSAMYLCASSPGTSGDEQFFGPGTRLTVL.

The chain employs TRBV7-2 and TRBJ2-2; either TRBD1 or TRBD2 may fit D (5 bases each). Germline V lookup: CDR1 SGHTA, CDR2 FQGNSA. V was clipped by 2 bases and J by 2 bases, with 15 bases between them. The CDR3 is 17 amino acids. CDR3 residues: CASSLPRDGENTGELFF. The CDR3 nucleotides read TGTGCCAGCAGCTTACCTAGGGACGGGGAAAACACCGGGGAGCTGTTTTTT.

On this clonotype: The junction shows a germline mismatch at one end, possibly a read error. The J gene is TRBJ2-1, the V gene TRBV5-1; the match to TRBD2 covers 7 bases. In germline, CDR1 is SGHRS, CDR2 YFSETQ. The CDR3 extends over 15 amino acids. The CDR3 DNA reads TGCGCCGGCAGCCCGCTAGCGGCCTCCTACAATGAGCAGTTCTTC. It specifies CAGSPLAASYNEQFF.

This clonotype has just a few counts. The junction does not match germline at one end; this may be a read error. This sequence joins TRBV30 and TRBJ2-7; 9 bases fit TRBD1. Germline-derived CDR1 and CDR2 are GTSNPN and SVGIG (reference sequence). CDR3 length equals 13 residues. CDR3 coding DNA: TGTGCCTGGGGGACAGGGAGCTCCTACGGGCAGTACTTC. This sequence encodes CAWGTGSSYGQYF.

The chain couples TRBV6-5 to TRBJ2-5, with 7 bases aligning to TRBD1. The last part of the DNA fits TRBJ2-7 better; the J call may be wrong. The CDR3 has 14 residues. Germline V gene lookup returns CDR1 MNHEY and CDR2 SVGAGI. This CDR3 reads CASRMGQQGYEQYF. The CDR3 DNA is TGTGCCAGCAGGATGGGACAGCAAGGCTACGAGCAGTACTTC.

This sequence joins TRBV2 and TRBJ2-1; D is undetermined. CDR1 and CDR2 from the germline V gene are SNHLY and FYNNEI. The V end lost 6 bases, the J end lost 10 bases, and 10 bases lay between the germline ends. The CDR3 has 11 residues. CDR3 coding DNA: TGTGCCAGCAGCCCCCAGGACGAGCAGTTCTTC. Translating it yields CASSPQDEQFF.

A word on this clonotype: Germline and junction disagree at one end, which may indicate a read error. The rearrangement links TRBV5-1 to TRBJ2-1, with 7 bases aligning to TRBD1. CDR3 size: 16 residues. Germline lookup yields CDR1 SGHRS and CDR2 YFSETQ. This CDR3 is CASSVQPDRLSNVQFF. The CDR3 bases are TGCGCCAGCAGCGTACAACCGGACAGGCTATCCAATGTGCAGTTCTTC.

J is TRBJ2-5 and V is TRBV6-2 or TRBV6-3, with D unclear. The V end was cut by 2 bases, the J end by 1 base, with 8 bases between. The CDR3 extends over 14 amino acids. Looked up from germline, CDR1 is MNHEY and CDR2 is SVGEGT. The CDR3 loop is CASSYGRFQETQYF. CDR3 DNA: TGTGCCAGCAGTTACGGACGGTTCCAAGAGACCCAGTACTTC.

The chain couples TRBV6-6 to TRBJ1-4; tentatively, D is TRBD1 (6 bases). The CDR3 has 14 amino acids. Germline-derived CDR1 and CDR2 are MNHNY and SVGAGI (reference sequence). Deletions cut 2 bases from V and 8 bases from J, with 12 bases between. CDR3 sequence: CASSYGSGVEKLFF. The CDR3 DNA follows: TGTGCCAGCAGTTACGGCTCAGGGGTCGAAAAACTGTTTTTT.

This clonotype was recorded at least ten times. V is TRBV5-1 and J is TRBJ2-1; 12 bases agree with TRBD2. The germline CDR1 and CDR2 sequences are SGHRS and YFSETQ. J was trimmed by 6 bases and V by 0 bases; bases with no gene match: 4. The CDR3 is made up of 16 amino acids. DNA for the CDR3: TGCGCCAGCAGCTTGGCTAGCGGGGGGGCCTTCAATGAGCAGTTCTTC. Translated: CASSLASGGAFNEQFF.

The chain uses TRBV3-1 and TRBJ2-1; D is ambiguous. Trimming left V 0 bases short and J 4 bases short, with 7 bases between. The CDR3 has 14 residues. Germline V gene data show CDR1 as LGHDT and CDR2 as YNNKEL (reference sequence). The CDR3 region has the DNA TGTGCCAGCAGCCAAGACCCCCAGTACAATGAGCAGTTCTTC. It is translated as CASSQDPQYNEQFF.

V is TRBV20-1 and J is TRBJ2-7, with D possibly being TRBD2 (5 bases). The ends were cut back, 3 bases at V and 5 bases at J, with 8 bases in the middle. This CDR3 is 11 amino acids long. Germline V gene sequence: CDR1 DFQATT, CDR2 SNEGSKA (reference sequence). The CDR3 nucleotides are TGCAGTGCTAGTCGGGAACACGAGCAGTACTTC. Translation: CSASREHEQYF.

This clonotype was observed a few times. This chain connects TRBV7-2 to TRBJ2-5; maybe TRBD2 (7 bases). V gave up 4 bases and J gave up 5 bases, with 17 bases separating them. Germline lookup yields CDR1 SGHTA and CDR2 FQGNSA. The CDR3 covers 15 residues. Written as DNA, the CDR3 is TGTGCCAGCAGCTACGAGGGGGGGCCTTCGGAGACCCAGTACTTC. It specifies CASSYEGGPSETQYF.

CDR3 loop: CASSLASGRMGYEQYF. CDR3 sequence (DNA): TGCGCCAGCAGCTTGGCCTCGGGCAGAATGGGTTACGAGCAGTACTTC. The chain recombines TRBV5-1 with TRBJ2-7; the D is unclear. Trimming pared 0 bases from V and 4 bases from J, leaving 17 bases between. CDR3 size: 16 residues. Germline V gives CDR1 SGHRS, CDR2 YFSETQ.

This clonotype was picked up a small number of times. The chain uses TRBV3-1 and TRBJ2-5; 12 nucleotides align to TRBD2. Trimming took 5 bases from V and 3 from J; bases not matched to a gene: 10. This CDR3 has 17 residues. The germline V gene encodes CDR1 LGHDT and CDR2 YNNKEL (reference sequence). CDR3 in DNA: TGTGCCAGCAGCGCCACAACGACTAGCGGGGGAGAAGAGACCCAGTACTTC. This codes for CASSATTTSGGEETQYF.